The 28 T cell receptor beta chains given below trace back to one sample, sequenced in a study of T cell responses to AZD1222 COVID-19 vaccine listed by TCRdb under 2021. Library preparation was by the immunoSEQ multiplex PCR assay. Sourced from immuneACCESS, this table was stored by TCRdb with only in-frame sequences that have V and J called. A share of the clones is absent; for the studies checked, an unresolved V gene accounts for under half, and the remainder has no known explanation. Within this sample are about 110,000 clones, with approximately 88% of them counted one time only. The ten largest clones take up under 6.5% of the sample. In light of the paper, this sample's time point label describes: baseline before first vaccination. The sample here was peripheral blood, taken on day 0 of AZD1222 vaccination. These TCRs come from an adult in good health.

V is TRBV19 and J is TRBJ2-2, with 12 bases that match TRBD2. V lost 4 bases, J lost 8 bases, and 11 bases stayed unmatched. This CDR3 has 17 residues. Germline-derived CDR1 and CDR2 are LNHDA and SQIVND (reference sequence). The CDR3 sequence is CASSKARLAGDPGELFF. As DNA, the CDR3 is TGTGCCAGTAGTAAAGCCCGACTAGCGGGGGACCCGGGGGAGCTGTTTTTT.

The gene calls are TRBV18 and TRBJ1-2, with 7 positions matching TRBD1. Germline CDR1 reads KGHSH; CDR2 reads LQKENI. Trimming took 3 bases from V and 4 from J; bases not matched to a gene: 11. CDR3 length equals 16 residues. The CDR3 loop is CASSPISGTDLYGYTF. CDR3 DNA: TGTGCCAGCTCACCCATATCCGGGACAGACCTCTATGGCTACACCTTC.

The genes are TRBV7-9 and TRBJ1-1, with TRBD1 identical over 8 bases. Unmatched junction bases numbered 7, after V lost 4 bases and J lost 12 bases. In germline, CDR1 is SEHNR, CDR2 FQNEAQ (reference sequence). This CDR3 spans 12 amino acids. In DNA, the CDR3 is TGTGCCAGCAGCTACGAGGACAGGGCAACTTTCTTT. Translating it yields CASSYEDRATFF.

The chain is built from TRBV5-6 and TRBJ1-1; D unresolved. CDR3 size: 11 residues. Germline loops: CDR1 SGHDT, CDR2 YYEEEE. The V end was cut by 1 base, the J end by 3 bases, with 1 base between. CDR3: CASSLYTEAFF. The CDR3 nucleotides read TGTGCCAGCAGCTTGTACACTGAAGCTTTCTTT.

The genes are TRBV7-9 and TRBJ1-5, with TRBD1 as a possible D gene (6 bases). The CDR3 sequence is 15 residues long. Germline lookup yields CDR1 SEHNR and CDR2 FQNEAQ (reference sequence). V was cut by 2 bases and J by 7 bases, with 15 bases left in between. The CDR3 DNA reads TGTGCCAGCAGCTTACGGGGGGGCCAAGGGCAGCCCCAGCATTTT. Translating gives CASSLRGGQGQPQHF.

The chain recombines TRBV10-3 with TRBJ1-1; maybe TRBD1 (6 bases). Germline V gene data show CDR1 as ENHRY and CDR2 as SYGVKD. Trimming left V 6 bases short and J 1 base short, with 12 bases between. The CDR3 totals 14 residues. In nucleotides, the CDR3 is TGTGCCATCAGCTCCGGGACACCGAACACTGAAGCTTTCTTT. Its translation is CAISSGTPNTEAFF.

This rearrangement joins TRBV12-3 or TRBV12-4 to TRBJ1-3; D not resolved. The CDR3 has 12 amino acids. Deletions cut 6 bases from V and 2 bases from J, with 5 bases between. The chain's CDR3 is CASSRTGNTIYF. The CDR3, as DNA: TGTGCCAGCAGCAGGACTGGAAACACCATATATTTT.

The chain combines TRBV6-4 with TRBJ1-2; D gene ambiguous. The germline V and J ends were trimmed by 8 bases and 5 bases, with 15 bases remaining between them. The CDR3 covers 13 residues. CDR1 and CDR2 (germline): MRHNA, SNTAGT. The DNA for the CDR3 is TGTGCCAGCCGCCCTGACCTTACATATGGCTACACCTTC. It codes for CASRPDLTYGYTF.

The rearrangement uses TRBV5-6 and TRBJ1-5, with 11 nucleotides matching TRBD1. Germline V CDR1 and CDR2: SGHDT, YYEEEE. The junction had 6 bases not matched to a gene; V was cut back by 4 bases and J by 6 bases. The CDR3 contains 15 residues. CDR3 DNA sequence: TGTGCCAGCAGCATCACCGGGACAGGGGGTCAGCCCCAGCATTTT. Protein: CASSITGTGGQPQHF.

The rearrangement links TRBV6-5 to TRBJ1-5; D call uncertain. The CDR3 has 13 amino acids. V was cut by 0 bases and J by 7 bases, with 7 bases left in between. Looked up from germline, CDR1 is MNHEY and CDR2 is SVGAGI. The CDR3 loop reads CASSYSYGQPQHF. CDR3 DNA: TGTGCCAGCAGTTACTCATATGGGCAGCCCCAGCATTTT.

This chain uses TRBV29-1 with TRBJ1-2, with D unclear. CDR1 and CDR2 from the germline V gene are SQVTM and ANQGSEA. The ends were cut back, 5 bases at V and 5 bases at J, with 12 bases in the middle. The CDR3 has 12 amino acids. Here the CDR3 reads CSVPLGKYGYTF. The CDR3, as DNA: TGCAGCGTTCCCCTTGGCAAGTATGGCTACACCTTC.

This chain connects TRBV15 to TRBJ2-1, with 8 bases matching TRBD1. This CDR3 spans 15 amino acids. Looked up from germline, CDR1 is LNHNV and CDR2 is YYDKDF (reference sequence). J was trimmed by 2 bases and V by 0 bases; bases with no gene match: 0. The CDR3 DNA reads as TGTGCCACCAGCAGAGACAGGGGGCCCTACAATGAGCAGTTCTTC. As protein: CATSRDRGPYNEQFF.

In this sample, this clone turned up a few times. V and J are TRBV18 and TRBJ1-4; 8 positions match TRBD1. V trimming: 3 bases; J trimming: 8 bases; junction bases outside the gene matches: 8. The CDR3 runs 15 residues. Germline assignment: CDR1 KGHSH and CDR2 LQKENI. The CDR3 bases are TGTGCCAGCTCACCCACCCAGGGGGCGAGCGAAAAACTGTTTTTT. Translated: CASSPTQGASEKLFF.

The chain combines TRBV18 with TRBJ2-7, with D perhaps matching TRBD1 (6 bases). V lost 3 bases to trimming and J lost 0 bases, with 12 bases between them. Germline V gives CDR1 KGHSH, CDR2 LQKENI. CDR3 length equals 15 residues. CDR3 amino acids: CASSPGAQSSYEQYF. The CDR3 nucleotides read TGTGCCAGCTCACCGGGGGCGCAGTCCTCCTACGAGCAGTACTTC.

This chain links TRBV2 with TRBJ1-2; possible D gene TRBD1, 6 bases. The CDR3 runs to 14 residues. Germline V CDR1 and CDR2: SNHLY, FYNNEI. Between the trimmed V and J ends, which lost 6 bases and 4 bases, there was a span of 15 bases. The CDR3 region has the DNA TGTGCCAGCAGCAAGGACAGCTCACTCTATGGCTACACCTTC. Translating it yields CASSKDSSLYGYTF.

This sequence joins TRBV2 and TRBJ2-5; 10 bases map to TRBD2. This CDR3 is built from 15 residues. CDR1 and CDR2 from the germline V gene are SNHLY and FYNNEI. The junction had 4 bases not matched to a gene; V was cut back by 2 bases and J by 4 bases. The CDR3 bases are TGTGCCAGCAGTGAAACTAGCGGGGCCCCAGAGACCCAGTACTTC. Its protein product is CASSETSGAPETQYF.

The chain employs TRBV6-1 and TRBJ1-2; D might be TRBD1 (5 bases). Germline V gives CDR1 MNHNS, CDR2 SASEGT. There are 14 residues in the CDR3. V lost 5 bases to trimming and J lost 6 bases, with 16 bases between them. CDR3 nucleotides: TGTGCCAGCAGTTTTGGACACTGGCCGGATGGCTACACCTTC. Translated: CASSFGHWPDGYTF.

This clone showed up just a few times. The chain has TRBV4-3 and TRBJ1-4, with 7 positions matching TRBD1. Germline CDR1 and CDR2: LGHNA and YSLEER. After removal of 4 bases from V and 7 bases from J, the junction contained 6 bases not matched to a gene. The CDR3 spans 14 residues. DNA of the CDR3: TGCGCCAGCAGCCCCCAGACAGGGAGTGAAAAACTGTTTTTT. This translates into CASSPQTGSEKLFF.

The chain links TRBV24-1 to TRBJ1-2; maybe TRBD1 (6 bases). V lost 3 bases to trimming and J lost 14 bases, with 12 bases between them. The CDR3 has 11 amino acids. Looked up from germline, CDR1 is KGHDR and CDR2 is SFDVKD. The CDR3 coding sequence is TGTGCCACCAGTGATGGAACAGGGTTAACCTTC. It yields the protein CATSDGTGLTF.

The J gene is TRBJ1-1, the V gene TRBV11-2; maybe TRBD1 (6 bases). Trimming pared 0 bases from V and 10 bases from J, leaving 12 bases between. The germline V gene encodes CDR1 SGHAT and CDR2 FQNNGV. The CDR3 is made up of 13 amino acids. Here the CDR3 DNA reads TGTGCCAGCAGCTTAGAGGGGGGCAGGGGAGCTTTCTTT. This encodes CASSLEGGRGAFF.

This clone appeared a single time. The chain has TRBV13 and TRBJ2-7, with D maybe TRBD1 (5 bases). Germline values: CDR1 PRHDT, CDR2 FYEKMQ (reference sequence). The CDR3 spans 12 residues. V was cut by 5 bases and J by 4 bases, with 9 bases left in between. CDR3 sequence reads: CASSLDRYEQYF. CDR3 DNA: TGTGCCAGCAGCCTCGACAGATACGAGCAGTACTTC.

V is TRBV7-2 and J is TRBJ2-2, with TRBD2 matching over 7 bases. Germline V gene sequence: CDR1 SGHTA, CDR2 FQGNSA. V was clipped by 5 bases and J by 5 bases; unmatched bases: 8. The CDR3 is made up of 15 amino acids. This chain's CDR3 is CASSPPASGTGELFF. CDR3 DNA: TGTGCCAGCAGCCCTCCGGCTAGCGGTACCGGGGAGCTGTTTTTT.

The chain links TRBV19 to TRBJ2-7; a weak D match, TRBD1 (6 bases). V was cut by 3 bases and J by 3 bases, with 15 bases left in between. This CDR3 is 15 amino acids long. Germline assignment: CDR1 LNHDA and CDR2 SQIVND (reference sequence). CDR3 DNA sequence: TGTGCCAGTAGTATTAAGGCAGGGGCGGTCTACGAGCAGTACTTC. Translation gives CASSIKAGAVYEQYF.

The rearrangement uses TRBV5-1 and TRBJ2-2; D perhaps matches TRBD1 (6 bases). V was trimmed by 1 base and J by 3 bases, leaving 13 bases between them. The V gene's germline CDR1 is SGHRS and CDR2 YFSETQ. This CDR3 comprises 16 residues. CDR3 residues: CASSLTGSSDTGELFF. The CDR3 region has the DNA TGCGCCAGCAGCTTGACAGGGTCGTCGGACACCGGGGAGCTGTTTTTT.

The CDR3 reads CASSSPQGNYGYTF. DNA for the CDR3: TGTGCCAGCAGCTCACCACAGGGTAACTATGGCTACACCTTC. The J gene is TRBJ1-2, the V gene TRBV7-2, with D perhaps TRBD1 (6 bases). Trimming left V 4 bases short and J 1 base short, with 10 bases between. This CDR3 spans 14 amino acids. Per the germline V gene, CDR1 is SGHTA and CDR2 is FQGNSA.

This rearrangement joins TRBV15 to TRBJ1-3; D is undetermined. V lost 0 bases and J lost 1, with 7 bases in between. The CDR3 has 15 residues. CDR1 and CDR2 (germline): LNHNV, YYDKDF (reference sequence). In DNA, the CDR3 is TGTGCCACCAGCAGAGATCGACGTTCTGGAAACACCATATATTTT. Translating gives CATSRDRRSGNTIYF.

This clone was counted once. The chain is built from TRBV18 and TRBJ1-1; D is perhaps TRBD1 (5 bases). The V gene lost 2 bases and the J gene lost 7 bases, with 8 bases spanning the gap. The length of the CDR3 is 12 residues. In germline, CDR1 is KGHSH, CDR2 LQKENI. CDR3 region: CASSPSRGEAFF. CDR3 in DNA: TGTGCCAGCTCACCAAGTAGGGGTGAAGCTTTCTTT.

The V gene is TRBV3-1 (or the pseudogene TRBV3-2), the J gene TRBJ2-5; TRBD2 might be the D (6 bases). Germline values: CDR1 LGHDT, CDR2 YNNKEL (reference sequence). Trimming pared 0 bases from V and 0 bases from J, leaving 17 bases between. The CDR3 has 18 amino acids. In nucleotides, the CDR3 is TGTGCCAGCAGCCAAGATCGGAGGGGCCCGCTTTACCAAGAGACCCAGTACTTC. This translates into CASSQDRRGPLYQETQYF.